Listed below are T cell receptor beta chains from one sample, sequenced in a study of PD-L1 blockade in urothelial cancer. Libraries were prepared by immunoSEQ multiplex PCR; TCRdb keeps only in-frame clonotypes and omits some of them. The data contain 48,000 or so clones, more than 80% of them seen just once; the ten biggest clones take up over 8.5%. The sample consisted of PBMCs, taken around atezolizumab (anti-PD-L1) treatment. The receptors originated from a man between 65 and 85 years old with urothelial cancer. Both conserved end residues are part of each CDR3. The order of the fields is V gene, clone size, D gene, J gene, CDR3 protein, CDR3 DNA. A D gene is named only where the DNA matches it firmly. The size of a clone is reported for some rows only, either as once, few or many, or as a class for expanded clones.

V gene: TRBV29-1
clone size: -
D gene: -
J gene: TRBJ1-4
CDR3 protein: CSVGGDPTNEKLFF
CDR3 DNA: TGCAGCGTGGGGGGGGACCCAACTAATGAAAAACTGTTTTTT

V gene: TRBV9
clone size: -
D gene: TRBD1
J gene: TRBJ1-2
CDR3 protein: CASSVLGQGYVGYTF
CDR3 DNA: TGTGCCAGCAGCGTATTGGGACAGGGTTATGTTGGCTACACCTTC

V gene: TRBV28
clone size: -
D gene: TRBD1
J gene: TRBJ1-5
CDR3 protein: CASSRTGTQPQHF
CDR3 DNA: TGTGCCAGCAGCCGGACAGGGACCCAGCCCCAGCATTTT

V gene: TRBV18
clone size: -
D gene: TRBD1
J gene: TRBJ1-1
CDR3 protein: CASSEGQGNTEAFF
CDR3 DNA: TGTGCCAGCTCAGAAGGACAGGGGAACACTGAAGCTTTCTTT

V gene: TRBV11-1
clone size: many
D gene: TRBD1
J gene: TRBJ2-7
CDR3 protein: CASTTDRGAYEQYF
CDR3 DNA: TGTGCCAGCACCACCGACAGGGGCGCCTACGAGCAGTACTTC

V gene: TRBV5-6
clone size: -
D gene: TRBD1
J gene: TRBJ1-4
CDR3 protein: CASSWGQGPEKLFF
CDR3 DNA: TGTGCCAGCAGCTGGGGACAGGGGCCTGAAAAACTGTTTTTT

V gene: TRBV28
clone size: -
D gene: TRBD2
J gene: TRBJ2-3
CDR3 protein: CASSPSGRRTDTQYF
CDR3 DNA: TGTGCCAGCAGTCCGAGCGGGAGAAGGACAGATACGCAGTATTTT

V gene: TRBV7-8
clone size: -
D gene: TRBD2
J gene: TRBJ2-1
CDR3 protein: CASSLVLADNEQFF
CDR3 DNA: TGTGCCAGCAGCTTAGTACTAGCGGACAATGAGCAGTTCTTC

V gene: TRBV5-1
clone size: -
D gene: -
J gene: TRBJ2-5
CDR3 protein: CASSLVGGQETQYF
CDR3 DNA: TGCGCCAGCAGCTTGGTGGGGGGTCAAGAGACCCAGTACTTC

V gene: TRBV5-4
clone size: -
D gene: TRBD1
J gene: TRBJ1-4
CDR3 protein: CASSFGTGNEKLFF
CDR3 DNA: TGTGCCAGCAGCTTCGGGACAGGGAATGAAAAACTGTTTTTT